This T cell receptor (beta chain) was found in a study of T cell repertoires in cytomegalovirus infection. Overall study findings and caveats: Based on cumulative public TCR beta family frequency, carriers of CMV plus the relevant HLA were identified.

TCRdb passed the reads through MiXCR, listing each CDR3 protein once. Found here are roughly 280,000 distinct CDR3 sequences, roughly 13% of them singletons; the top ten hold around 8.7%. This CDR3 comprises 14 residues. The V gene's germline CDR1 is SGHTA and CDR2 FQGTGA. Concerning this clonotype itself: Its antigen is unknown. An end of the junction does not agree with germline; a read error may underlie this.

The chain uses TRBV7-3 and TRBJ2-1, with 8 positions matching TRBD2. The sequenced sample consisted of PBMCs. The origin of this receptor is a human donor in good health (CMV status not recorded). Some clones in this sample may be carry-over from other donors' samples. This CDR3 is CASSLTGGENEQCF. CDR3 nucleotide sequence: TGTGCCAGCAGCTTAACCGGGGGGGAAAATGAGCAGTGCTTC.